The 15 T cell receptor beta chains below come from one sample, sequenced in a study of blood T cell repertoires in COVID-19. Libraries were prepared by immunoSEQ multiplex PCR; TCRdb keeps only in-frame clonotypes and omits some of them. Here the sample spans 60,000 to 80,000 clones, around 86% being singletons. Sequenced material: peripheral blood. The source of these receptors is a man aged 65-85 years with acute or convalescent COVID-19.

The J gene is TRBJ2-1, the V gene TRBV5-1; D possibly corresponds to TRBD1 (5 bases). V lost 0 bases to trimming and J lost 5 bases, with 12 bases between them. In germline, CDR1 is SGHRS, CDR2 YFSETQ. This CDR3 is 15 amino acids long. The CDR3 loop reads CASSLDSRQNNEQFF. The CDR3 DNA follows: TGCGCCAGCAGCTTGGATTCCCGACAGAACAATGAGCAGTTCTTC.

This clone was recorded a few times. CDR3 loop: CSVEGQRETGEQFF. The CDR3 nucleotides read TGCAGCGTTGAGGGGCAGCGGGAGACCGGTGAGCAGTTCTTC. The chain joins TRBV29-1 to TRBJ2-1, with TRBD2 identical over 8 bases. This CDR3 is 14 amino acids long. V lost 3 bases, J lost 9 bases, and 10 bases stayed unmatched. Germline V CDR1 and CDR2: SQVTM, ANQGSEA.

There are a few counts of this clone. The chain has TRBV19 and TRBJ2-2; maybe TRBD1 (6 bases). CDR1 and CDR2 (germline): LNHDA, SQIVND (reference sequence). Trimming removed 3 bases from V and 6 bases from J, with 11 bases in between. This CDR3 region has 14 residues. This CDR3 reads CASSITGIAGELFF. CDR3 coding DNA: TGTGCCAGTAGTATCACAGGGATAGCCGGGGAGCTGTTTTTT.

The CDR3 DNA reads TGTGCCTGGAGTGAGAGTCGGTCCCTCCACTTT. This translates into CAWSESRSLHF. The V call is TRBV30, the J call TRBJ1-6; D gene uncertain. Germline CDR1 GTSNPN, CDR2 SVGIG (reference sequence). Trimming took 1 base from V and 14 from J, leaving 9 bases between them. There are 11 residues in the CDR3.

This clone was observed a handful of times. J is TRBJ1-5 and V is TRBV6-2 or TRBV6-3; perhaps TRBD1 as D (5 bases). Trimming pared 0 bases from V and 5 bases from J, leaving 8 bases between. CDR3 length: 14 residues. CDR1 and CDR2 (germline): MNHEY, SVGEGT. The CDR3 DNA reads TGTGCCAGCAGTTACTCCAGGGAATATCAGCCCCAGCATTTT. Translating it yields CASSYSREYQPQHF.

This chain joins TRBV3-1 (or the pseudogene TRBV3-2) and TRBJ2-4, with D unresolved. V lost 0 bases, J lost 1 base, and 10 bases lay in between. Per germline, CDR1 LGHDT and CDR2 YNNKEL (reference sequence). This CDR3 has 16 residues. CDR3 sequence reads: CASSQEEAWAKNIQYF. In DNA, the CDR3 is TGTGCCAGCAGCCAAGAAGAGGCGTGGGCCAAAAACATTCAGTACTTC.

The chain employs TRBV10-3 and TRBJ2-3, with 9 bases identical to TRBD1. CDR3 length equals 15 residues. CDR1 ENHRY and CDR2 SYGVKD come from the germline V gene. After removal of 6 bases from V and 7 bases from J, the junction contained 11 bases not matched to a gene. DNA for the CDR3: TGTGCCATCAGCCCGGGACAGGGTAATCGGAATACGCAGTATTTT. Amino acid sequence: CAISPGQGNRNTQYF.

The chain couples TRBV5-4 to TRBJ2-4; 11 bases line up with TRBD2. Per the germline V gene, CDR1 is SGHNT and CDR2 is YYREEE (reference sequence). This CDR3 has 17 amino acids. The V segment lost 4 bases and the J segment 1 base; nucleotides outside the gene matches: 7. The CDR3 reads CASSDQASGRAKNIQYF. CDR3 DNA sequence: TGTGCCAGCAGCGACCAGGCTAGCGGGAGGGCCAAAAACATTCAGTACTTC.

The chain couples TRBV6-5 to TRBJ1-6; 11 bases are shared with TRBD1. Germline V gives CDR1 MNHEY, CDR2 SVGAGI. V dropped 8 bases and J dropped 7; count of bases not matched to a gene: 4. The CDR3 has 14 amino acids. Written as DNA, the CDR3 is TGTGCCAGCGGTAGGGACAGGGGGAATTCACCCCTCCACTTT. This codes for CASGRDRGNSPLHF.

The rearrangement links TRBV11-1 to TRBJ2-7; possible D gene TRBD2, 6 bases. CDR3 size: 16 residues. V was trimmed by 6 bases and J by 2 bases, leaving 20 bases between them. Germline CDR1 and CDR2: SGHAT and FQDESV (reference sequence). CDR3 sequence reads: CASRGLGGTAAYEQYF. The CDR3 DNA follows: TGTGCCAGCAGGGGGCTTGGGGGGACTGCAGCCTACGAGCAGTACTTC.

This clone was counted a few times. The V call is TRBV25-1, the J call TRBJ1-2, with D possibly being TRBD1 (6 bases). Germline-derived CDR1 and CDR2 are MGHDK and SYGVNS. The CDR3 spans 12 residues. V was cut by 6 bases and J by 5 bases, with 10 bases left in between. CDR3 residues: CASRGDIYGYTF. DNA of the CDR3: TGTGCCAGCAGGGGGGACATTTATGGCTACACCTTC.

The chain employs TRBV7-9 and TRBJ2-1; 8 bases are shared with TRBD1. J was trimmed by 3 bases and V by 5 bases; bases with no gene match: 3. This CDR3 is built from 14 residues. Germline V gives CDR1 SEHNR, CDR2 FQNEAQ (reference sequence). The CDR3 here is CASSQGANYNEQFF. DNA for the CDR3: TGTGCCAGCAGCCAGGGGGCCAACTACAATGAGCAGTTCTTC.

V usage is TRBV28 and J usage is TRBJ1-1; perhaps TRBD1 as D (5 bases). The CDR3 sequence is 14 residues long. The germline V gene encodes CDR1 MDHEN and CDR2 SYDVKM. V was shortened by 5 bases and J by 3 bases, with 13 bases between the two germline ends. The CDR3 loop is CASSNGGWDTEAFF. CDR3 bases: TGTGCCAGCAGTAACGGGGGATGGGACACTGAAGCTTTCTTT.

The rearrangement uses TRBV4-1 and TRBJ2-5, with D hard to call. CDR1 and CDR2 (germline): MGHRA, YSYEKL. This CDR3 is built from 14 residues. V was trimmed by 1 base and J by 1 base, leaving 7 bases between them. CDR3 nucleotide sequence: TGCGCCAGCAGCCAAGGACGGAGCCAAGAGACCCAGTACTTC. Protein: CASSQGRSQETQYF.

V usage is TRBV3-1 (or the pseudogene TRBV3-2) and J usage is TRBJ2-3, with D uncertain. This CDR3 is 13 amino acids long. V gave up 4 bases and J gave up 9 bases, with 14 bases separating them. Germline-derived CDR1 and CDR2 are LGHDT and YNNKEL (reference sequence). For the CDR3, the DNA is TGTGCCAGCAGCCCCTCGGGTCGGCGGACGCAGTATTTT. This gives the protein CASSPSGRRTQYF.